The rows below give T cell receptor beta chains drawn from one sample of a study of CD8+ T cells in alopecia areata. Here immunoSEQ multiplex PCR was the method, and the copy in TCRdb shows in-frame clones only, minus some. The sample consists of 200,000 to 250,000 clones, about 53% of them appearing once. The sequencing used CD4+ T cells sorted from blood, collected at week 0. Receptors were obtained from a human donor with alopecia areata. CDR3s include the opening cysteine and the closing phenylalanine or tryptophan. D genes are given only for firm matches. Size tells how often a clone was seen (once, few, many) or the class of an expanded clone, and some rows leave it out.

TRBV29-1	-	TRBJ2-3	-	TGCAGCGTTCAGTTCCAGGGGAACACAGATACGCAGTATTTT	CSVQFQGNTDTQYF
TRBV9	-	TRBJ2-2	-	TGTGCCAGCAGTGAAAGTTACTCGAACACCGGGGAGCTGTTTTTT	CASSESYSNTGELFF
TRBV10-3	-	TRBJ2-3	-	TGTGCCACCGCTAGCGTAGATACGCAGTATTTT	CATASVDTQYF
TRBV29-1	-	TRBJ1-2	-	TGCAGCGCCTTTGTACAGGGTAGCCCCTCTATAGGCTACACCTTC	CSAFVQGSPSIGYTF
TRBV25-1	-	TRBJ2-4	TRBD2	TGTGCCAGCAGTGACTCGCGGGGGGGCAAAAACATTCAGTACTTC	CASSDSRGGKNIQYF
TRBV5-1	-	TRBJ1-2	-	TGCGCCAGCAGCTCAACTGGAAACTATGGCTACACCTTC	CASSSTGNYGYTF
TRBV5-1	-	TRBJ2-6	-	TGCGCCAGCAGCGTAAGGCCGGACGGGGCCAACGTCCTGACTTTC	CASSVRPDGANVLTF
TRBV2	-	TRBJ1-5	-	TGTGGCTCCCAAGAACAGGAGATCAATCAGCCCCAGCATTTT	CGSQEQEINQPQHF
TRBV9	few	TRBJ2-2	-	TGTGCCAGCAGCCCGGGGATGGGGGAGCTGTTTTTT	CASSPGMGELFF
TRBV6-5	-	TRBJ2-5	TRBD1	TGTGCCAGCAGCTACCGGGACAGGGGATCAAGAGGCCAGTACTTC	CASSYRDRGSRGQYF
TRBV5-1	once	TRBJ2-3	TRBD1	TGCGCCAGCGGGAACTCTGGGACAGCTGGAGATACGCAGTATTTT	CASGNSGTAGDTQYF
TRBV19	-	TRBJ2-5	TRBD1	TGTGCCAGTAGTATAGATCGGGACAGGGTAAGGCAGACCCAGTACTTC	CASSIDRDRVRQTQYF
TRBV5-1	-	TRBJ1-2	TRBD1	TGCGCCAGCAGGGGGACAGGAAACTATGGCTACACCTTC	CASRGTGNYGYTF
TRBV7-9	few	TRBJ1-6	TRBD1	TGTGCCAGCAGCCTAGGACAGGGGGTAGGATCACCCCTCCACTTT	CASSLGQGVGSPLHF
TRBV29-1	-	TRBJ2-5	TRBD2	TGCAGCGCACACCTAGCGGGAGGGCCGGAGACCCAGTACTTC	CSAHLAGGPETQYF
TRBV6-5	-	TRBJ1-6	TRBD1	TGTGCCAGCAGGACAGGGGGCGGGTATAATTCACCCCTCCACTTT	CASRTGGGYNSPLHF
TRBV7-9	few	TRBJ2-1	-	TGTGCCAGCAGCCCCAAGGGGACTGAAACGTACAATGAGCAGTTCTTC	CASSPKGTETYNEQFF
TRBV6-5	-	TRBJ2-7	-	TGTGCCAGCAGTTTACTGTACGAGCAGTACTTC	CASSLLYEQYF
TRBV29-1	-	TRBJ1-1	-	TGCAGCGTTGAAGATACGGGAAAGAACACTGAAGCTTTCTTT	CSVEDTGKNTEAFF
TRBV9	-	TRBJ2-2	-	TGTGCCAGCAGCGTAGAGGGCGCCCGGGGTGCCGGGGAGCTGTTTTTT	CASSVEGARGAGELFF
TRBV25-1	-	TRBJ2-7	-	TGTGCCAGCTCAGATCAGCTAGCTGTCAGCGAGCAGTACTTC	CASSDQLAVSEQYF
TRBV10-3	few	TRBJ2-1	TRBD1	TGTGCCATCAGTGAAGGGACAGGGGTGAATGAGCAGTTCTTC	CAISEGTGVNEQFF
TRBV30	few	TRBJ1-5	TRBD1	TGTGCCTGGAGTGCGGAGACAGGGGGAAATCAGCCCCAGCATTTT	CAWSAETGGNQPQHF
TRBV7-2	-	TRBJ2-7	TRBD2	TGTGCCAGCAGCTTCCTAGCGGGACCCTACGAGCAGTACTTC	CASSFLAGPYEQYF
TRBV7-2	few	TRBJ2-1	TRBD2	TGTGCCAGCAGCCGGGATAGTGGGCGGGGGACGGAGGAGTTCTTC	CASSRDSGRGTEEFF